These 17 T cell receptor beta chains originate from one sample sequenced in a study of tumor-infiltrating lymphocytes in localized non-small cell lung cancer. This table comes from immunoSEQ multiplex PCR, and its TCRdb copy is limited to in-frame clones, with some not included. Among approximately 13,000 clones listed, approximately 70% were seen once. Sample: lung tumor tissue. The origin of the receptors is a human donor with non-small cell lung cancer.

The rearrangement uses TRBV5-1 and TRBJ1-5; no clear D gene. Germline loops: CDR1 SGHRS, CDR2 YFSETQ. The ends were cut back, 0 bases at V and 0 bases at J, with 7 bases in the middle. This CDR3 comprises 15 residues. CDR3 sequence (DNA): TGCGCCAGCAGCTTGGGGACGGATAGCAATCAGCCCCAGCATTTT. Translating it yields CASSLGTDSNQPQHF.

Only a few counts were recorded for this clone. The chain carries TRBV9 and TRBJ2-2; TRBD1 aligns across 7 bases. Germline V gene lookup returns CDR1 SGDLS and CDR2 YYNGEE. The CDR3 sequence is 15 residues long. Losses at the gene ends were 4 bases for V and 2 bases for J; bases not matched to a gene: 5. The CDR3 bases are TGTGCCAGCAGCTCACGACAGGGCAACACCGGGGAGCTGTTTTTT. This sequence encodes CASSSRQGNTGELFF.

CDR3 DNA: TGTGCCAGCAGCACCGTGGGGGACTCTGGAAACACCATATATTTT. Translation: CASSTVGDSGNTIYF. The chain is built from TRBV7-9 and TRBJ1-3; possibly TRBD1 for D (5 bases). The CDR3 totals 15 residues. Germline V lookup: CDR1 SEHNR, CDR2 FQNEAQ (reference sequence). Trimming removed 5 bases from V and 0 bases from J, with 11 bases in between.

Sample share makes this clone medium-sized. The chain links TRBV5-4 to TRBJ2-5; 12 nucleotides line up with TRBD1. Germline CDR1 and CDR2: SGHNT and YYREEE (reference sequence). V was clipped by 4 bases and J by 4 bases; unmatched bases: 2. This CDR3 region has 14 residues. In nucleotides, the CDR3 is TGTGCCAGCAGCGGGACAGGGGGCCTAGAGACCCAGTACTTC. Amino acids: CASSGTGGLETQYF.

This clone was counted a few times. The CDR3 bases are TGTGCCAGCAGTGGGGGCCTCGAGCAGTACTTC. It encodes CASSGGLEQYF. This chain uses TRBV2 with TRBJ2-7; the D gene is possibly TRBD1 (5 bases). Trimming shortened V by 4 bases and J by 6 bases, and 7 bases separated the two germline ends. Germline V gives CDR1 SNHLY, CDR2 FYNNEI. CDR3 length equals 11 residues.

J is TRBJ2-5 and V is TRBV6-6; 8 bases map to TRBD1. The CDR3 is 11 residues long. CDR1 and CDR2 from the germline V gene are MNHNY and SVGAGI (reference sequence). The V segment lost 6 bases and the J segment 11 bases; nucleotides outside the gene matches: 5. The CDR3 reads CASSQQGEQYF. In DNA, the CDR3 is TGTGCCAGCAGCCAACAGGGGGAGCAGTACTTC.

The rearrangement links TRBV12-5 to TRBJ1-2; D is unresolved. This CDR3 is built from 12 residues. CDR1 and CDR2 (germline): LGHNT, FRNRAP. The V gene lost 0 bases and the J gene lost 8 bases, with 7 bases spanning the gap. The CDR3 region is CASGLVMGGYTF. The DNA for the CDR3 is TGTGCTAGTGGTTTGGTAATGGGGGGCTACACCTTC. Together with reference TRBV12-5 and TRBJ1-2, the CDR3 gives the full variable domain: DARVTQTPRHKVTEMGQEVTMRCQPILGHNTVFWYRQTMMQGLELLAYFRNRAPLDDSGMPKDRFSAEMPDATLATLKIQPSEPRDSAVYFCASGLVMGGYTFGSGTRLTVV.

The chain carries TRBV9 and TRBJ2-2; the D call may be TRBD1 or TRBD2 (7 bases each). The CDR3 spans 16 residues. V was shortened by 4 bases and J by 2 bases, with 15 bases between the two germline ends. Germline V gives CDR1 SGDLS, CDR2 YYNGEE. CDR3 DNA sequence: TGTGCCAGCAGCTTGGGGGGGACAGCAAACACCGGGGAGCTGTTTTTT. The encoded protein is CASSLGGTANTGELFF.

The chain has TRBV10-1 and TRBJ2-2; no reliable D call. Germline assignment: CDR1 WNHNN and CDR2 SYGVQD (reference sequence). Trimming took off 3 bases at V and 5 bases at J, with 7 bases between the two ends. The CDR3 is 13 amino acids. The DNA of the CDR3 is TGCGCCAGCAGTGATAGGCAGACCGGGGAGCTGTTTTTT. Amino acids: CASSDRQTGELFF.

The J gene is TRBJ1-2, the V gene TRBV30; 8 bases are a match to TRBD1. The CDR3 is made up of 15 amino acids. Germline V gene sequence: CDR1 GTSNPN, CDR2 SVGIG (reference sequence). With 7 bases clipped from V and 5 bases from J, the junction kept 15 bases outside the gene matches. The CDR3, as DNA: TGTGCCTTGACTCAACAGGGGGTGTTCCGTTATGGCTACACCTTC. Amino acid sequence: CALTQQGVFRYGYTF.

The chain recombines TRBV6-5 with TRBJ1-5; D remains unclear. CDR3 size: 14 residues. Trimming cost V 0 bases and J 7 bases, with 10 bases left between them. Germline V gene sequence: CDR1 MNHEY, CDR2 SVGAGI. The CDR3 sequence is CASSYSDGKQPQHF. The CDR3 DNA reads TGTGCCAGCAGTTACTCGGATGGGAAACAGCCCCAGCATTTT.

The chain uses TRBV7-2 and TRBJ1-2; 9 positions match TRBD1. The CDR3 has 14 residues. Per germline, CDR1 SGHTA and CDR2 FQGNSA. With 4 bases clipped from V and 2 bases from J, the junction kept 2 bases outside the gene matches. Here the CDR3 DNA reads TGTGCCAGCAGCTCGGGACAGGGAAACTATGGCTACACCTTC. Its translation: CASSSGQGNYGYTF.

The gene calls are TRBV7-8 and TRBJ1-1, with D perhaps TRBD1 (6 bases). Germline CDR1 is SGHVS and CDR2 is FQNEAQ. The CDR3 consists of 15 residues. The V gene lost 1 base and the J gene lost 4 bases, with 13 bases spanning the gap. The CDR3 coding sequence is TGTGCCAGCAGCTTAGGGGCAGGGGAGGGCACTGAAGCTTTCTTT. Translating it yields CASSLGAGEGTEAFF.

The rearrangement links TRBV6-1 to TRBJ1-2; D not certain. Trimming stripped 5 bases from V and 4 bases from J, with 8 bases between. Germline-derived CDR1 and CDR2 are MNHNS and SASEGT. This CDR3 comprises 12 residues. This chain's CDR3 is CASSNRIYGYTF. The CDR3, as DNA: TGTGCCAGCAGTAACAGAATCTATGGCTACACCTTC.

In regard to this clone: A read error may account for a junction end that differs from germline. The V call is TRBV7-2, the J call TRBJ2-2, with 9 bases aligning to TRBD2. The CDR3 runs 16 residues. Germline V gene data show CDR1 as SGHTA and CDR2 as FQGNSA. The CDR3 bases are TGTGCCAGCAGGCGCGCAGGACTAGCGAATACCGGGGAGCTGTTTTTT. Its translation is CASRRAGLANTGELFF.

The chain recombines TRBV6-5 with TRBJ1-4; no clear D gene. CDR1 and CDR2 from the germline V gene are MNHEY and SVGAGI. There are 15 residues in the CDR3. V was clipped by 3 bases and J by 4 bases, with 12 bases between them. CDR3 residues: CASSYLADLNEKLFF. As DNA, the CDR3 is TGTGCCAGCAGTTATCTAGCAGACCTTAATGAAAAACTGTTTTTT.

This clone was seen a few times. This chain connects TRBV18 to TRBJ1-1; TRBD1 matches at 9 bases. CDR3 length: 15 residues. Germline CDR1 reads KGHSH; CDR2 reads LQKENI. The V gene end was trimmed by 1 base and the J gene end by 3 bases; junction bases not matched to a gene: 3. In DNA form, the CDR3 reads TGTGCCAGCTCACCACAAAGACAGGGGGACACTGAAGCTTTCTTT. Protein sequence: CASSPQRQGDTEAFF.